This T cell receptor beta chain is from a study of blood T cells in healthy people across ages. Trimming shortened V by 4 bases and J by 7 bases, and 14 bases separated the two germline ends. CDR3 size: 15 residues. The germline CDR1 and CDR2 sequences are MNHEY and SVGEGT. This clonotype was detected many times. Through a sample-barcoded 5' primer and a J-beta primer mix, a second PCR was run for roughly 6 to 11 cycles. TCRdb analysed the 5' RACE reads with MiXCR anew, one entry per CDR3 protein. The table includes just under 900,000 distinct CDR3 sequences, more than 25% detected once. Sequenced material: blood. The source is a woman at least 80 years old in good health. The chain uses TRBV6-2 or TRBV6-3 and TRBJ1-6; weak D call: TRBD1 (5 bases). The CDR3, as DNA: TGTGCCAGCAGTTCCGCGGAGGGGCGGAATTCACCCCTCCACTTT. Translating it yields CASSSAEGRNSPLHF.